The clone carrying this T cell receptor beta chain showed up many times. These data come from a study of blood T cells in healthy people across ages. Germline assignment: CDR1 MNHEY and CDR2 SVGEGT. This CDR3 spans 14 amino acids. V dropped 6 bases and J dropped 6; count of bases not matched to a gene: 7. Next came a second PCR, run for about 6 to 11 cycles, which used a sample-barcoded 5' primer along with a J-beta primer mix. One entry per CDR3 protein, called by TCRdb with MiXCR from the 5' RACE reads. The data contain hundreds of thousands of distinct CDR3 sequences, approximately 30% of them singletons.

The gene calls are TRBV6-2 or TRBV6-3 and TRBJ2-3, with 9 bases matching TRBD2. The sample comprised blood. This TCR was recovered from an elderly woman in good health. CDR3 protein: CASSRGLAADTQYF. CDR3 bases: TGTGCCAGCAGCCGGGGACTAGCCGCGGATACGCAGTATTTT.